A single sample is the source of the 30 T cell receptor beta chains below, sequenced in a study of shared clonotypes between healthy human individuals. This table comes from immunoSEQ multiplex PCR, and its TCRdb copy is limited to in-frame clones, with some not included. This sample has around 2.1 million clones, with about 93% found just once. Only CD45RO-negative cells positively selected for CCR7 counted as naive CD8 cells, so terminally differentiated effector memory CD45RA+ cells were excluded. Sequencing was done on a sample of naive CD8+ T cells from PBMCs. The receptor source for this set is a man between 18 and 29 years old in good health. Some clones in this sample may be carry-over from other donors' samples.

The chain has TRBV5-6 and TRBJ1-1, with 7 nucleotides matching TRBD1. Trimming removed 7 bases from V and 4 bases from J; junction bases left unmatched: 7. The CDR3 covers 13 residues. Germline CDR1 reads SGHDT; CDR2 reads YYEEEE. The CDR3 DNA reads TGTGCCAGCCAGACAGGGTTAGGCACTGAAGCTTTCTTT. This codes for CASQTGLGTEAFF.

The chain couples TRBV29-1 to TRBJ1-1; TRBD1 is a possible D gene (6 bases). The germline CDR1 and CDR2 sequences are SQVTM and ANQGSEA. Trimming left V 2 bases short and J 6 bases short, with 16 bases between. The CDR3 has 14 amino acids. DNA of the CDR3: TGCAGCGTTGAAAAACTTACAGGGTACCCTGAAGCTTTCTTT. Encoded protein: CSVEKLTGYPEAFF.

This chain's CDR3 is CASSITGGAYNEQFF. The CDR3 coding sequence is TGTGCCAGTAGCATCACAGGGGGAGCGTACAATGAGCAGTTCTTC. V is TRBV19 and J is TRBJ2-1; 8 bases match TRBD1. Germline V gene sequence: CDR1 LNHDA, CDR2 SQIVND (reference sequence). V was pared by 6 bases and J by 4 bases, with 8 bases of the junction left unmatched. The CDR3 consists of 15 residues.

This clone has a handful of counts. Other DNA sequences in the sample encode the same CDR3. The chain couples TRBV14 to TRBJ1-5, with unresolved D. Trimming shortened V by 3 bases and J by 6 bases, and 6 bases separated the two germline ends. The CDR3 has 12 amino acids. CDR1 and CDR2 from the germline V gene are SGHDN and FVKESK. The CDR3 protein is CASSQGGQPQHF. DNA for the CDR3: TGTGCCAGCAGCCAGGGCGGTCAGCCCCAGCATTTT.

J is TRBJ1-2 and V is TRBV9; unclear D gene. Per germline, CDR1 SGDLS and CDR2 YYNGEE. The CDR3 has 15 residues. Trimming stripped 0 bases from V and 0 bases from J, with 9 bases between. The DNA for the CDR3 is TGTGCCAGCAGCGTAGGTGTCCGAACTAACTATGGCTACACCTTC. Amino acid sequence: CASSVGVRTNYGYTF.

This chain uses TRBV29-1 with TRBJ2-1; D tentatively reads TRBD1 or TRBD2 (5 bases each). V was cut by 4 bases and J by 8 bases, with 18 bases left in between. Germline loops: CDR1 SQVTM, CDR2 ANQGSEA. The CDR3 is 14 amino acids. The CDR3 bases are TGCAGCGTTGCTTGGGACCCGGGCCGCGATGAGCAGTTCTTC. This sequence encodes CSVAWDPGRDEQFF.

CDR3: CASSQRGESSYEQYF. In nucleotides, the CDR3 is TGCGCCAGCAGCCAAAGAGGAGAGAGCTCCTACGAGCAGTACTTC. The chain joins TRBV4-1 to TRBJ2-7; D ambiguous. CDR1 and CDR2 from the germline V gene are MGHRA and YSYEKL. Trimming took 2 bases from V and 0 from J, leaving 11 bases between them. The CDR3 loop spans 15 amino acids.

V gene TRBV7-2 combines with J gene TRBJ2-7; no clear D. The CDR3 totals 14 residues. Trimming shortened V by 1 base and J by 3 bases, and 10 bases separated the two germline ends. Germline V gives CDR1 SGHTA, CDR2 FQGNSA. The CDR3, as DNA: TGTGCCAGCAGCTTAGAAGCCAGTTACTACGAGCAGTACTTC. It encodes CASSLEASYYEQYF.

This chain uses TRBV19 with TRBJ2-7; D unresolved. Germline CDR1 LNHDA, CDR2 SQIVND (reference sequence). V was cut by 3 bases and J by 5 bases, with 11 bases left in between. This CDR3 is built from 13 residues. For the CDR3, the DNA is TGTGCCAGTAGTATGAGGAACGAGGACGAGCAGTACTTC. Amino acids: CASSMRNEDEQYF.

The chain links TRBV28 to TRBJ1-5; 7 nucleotides line up with TRBD1. The CDR3 has 14 amino acids. The germline gives CDR1 MDHEN, CDR2 SYDVKM. V lost 6 bases, J lost 4 bases, and 6 bases stayed unmatched. The CDR3 sequence is CASSLRDRNQPQHF. The CDR3 DNA is TGTGCCAGCAGCCTCCGGGACAGAAATCAGCCCCAGCATTTT.

There are a few counts of this clone. V usage is TRBV6-5 and J usage is TRBJ1-1; the D gene is possibly TRBD1 (5 bases). V lost 1 base to trimming and J lost 6 bases, with 9 bases between them. This CDR3 region has 13 residues. In germline, CDR1 is MNHEY, CDR2 SVGAGI. The CDR3 nucleotides are TGTGCCAGCAGTTACTTTCAGGGTTCTGAAGCTTTCTTT. This codes for CASSYFQGSEAFF.

The chain combines TRBV13 with TRBJ2-1, with D tentatively TRBD1 (6 bases). In germline, CDR1 is PRHDT, CDR2 FYEKMQ (reference sequence). V shed 4 bases and J shed 2 bases, with 12 bases lying between them. The CDR3 consists of 15 residues. The CDR3 DNA is TGTGCCAGCAGCTCCCTACAGGGCCCCTACAATGAGCAGTTCTTC. Translating gives CASSSLQGPYNEQFF.

The table lists this clone with a count of one. This chain connects TRBV28 to TRBJ1-1, with D possibly matching TRBD1 (5 bases). Germline CDR1 is MDHEN and CDR2 is SYDVKM. With 3 bases removed from V and 5 bases from J, the gap between germline ends came to 19 bases. The CDR3 totals 16 residues. The CDR3 DNA reads as TGTGCCAGCAGTTTGGGGACCGCACTCCGGCGGACTGAAGCTTTCTTT. Encoded protein: CASSLGTALRRTEAFF. The variable domain in full, completed from reference TRBV28 and TRBJ1-1, reads DVKVTQSSRYLVKRTGEKVFLECVQDMDHENMFWYRQDPGLGLRLIYFSYDVKMKEKGDIPEGYSVSREKKERFSLILESASTNQTSMYLCASSLGTALRRTEAFFGQGTRLTVV.

This chain connects TRBV27 to TRBJ1-1; D unclear. V was clipped by 2 bases and J by 8 bases, with 12 bases between them. The CDR3 consists of 13 residues. Per the germline V gene, CDR1 is MNHEY and CDR2 is SMNVEV (reference sequence). The CDR3, as DNA: TGTGCCAGCAGTTTAGGTCGACGGCAAGAAGCTTTCTTT. This gives the protein CASSLGRRQEAFF.

The chain recombines TRBV11-3 with TRBJ2-2, with D unclear. The germline V gene encodes CDR1 SGHNT and CDR2 YENEEA. The CDR3 sequence is 17 residues long. The germline V and J ends were trimmed by 0 bases and 3 bases, with 14 bases remaining between them. The CDR3 spells CASSLDTLGRYTGELFF. The CDR3 bases are TGTGCCAGCAGCTTAGATACCCTCGGCAGATACACCGGGGAGCTGTTTTTT.

The rearrangement uses TRBV7-9 and TRBJ2-1, with 15 bases identical to TRBD2. The germline V gene has CDR1 SEHNR and CDR2 FQNEAQ (reference sequence). V lost 4 bases, J lost 5 bases, and 9 bases stayed unmatched. The CDR3 has 18 amino acids. The DNA for the CDR3 is TGTGCCAGCAGCTCTGGGGGGACTAGCGGGAGGCTCGACAATGAGCAGTTCTTC. This sequence encodes CASSSGGTSGRLDNEQFF.

The rearrangement links TRBV19 to TRBJ2-3, with TRBD1 matching over 9 bases. Germline values: CDR1 LNHDA, CDR2 SQIVND (reference sequence). The V gene end was trimmed by 4 bases and the J gene end by 9 bases; junction bases not matched to a gene: 11. There are 15 residues in the CDR3. The CDR3 loop is CASSNLRTGVLTQYF. The CDR3 region has the DNA TGTGCCAGTAGTAATCTTAGGACAGGGGTTTTAACGCAGTATTTT. The full variable domain, completed using reference TRBV19 and TRBJ2-3, is DGGITQSPKYLFRKEGQNVTLSCEQNLNHDAMYWYRQDPGQGLRLIYYSQIVNDFQKGDIAEGYSVSREKKESFPLTVTSAQKNPTAFYLCASSNLRTGVLTQYFGPGTRLTVL.

The V gene is TRBV25-1, the J gene TRBJ2-3, with D perhaps matching TRBD2 (6 bases). The CDR3 contains 16 residues. Trimming removed 6 bases from V and 4 bases from J, with 20 bases in between. Germline-derived CDR1 and CDR2 are MGHDK and SYGVNS. CDR3 in amino acids: CASRPTRGKEADTQYF. CDR3 nucleotide sequence: TGTGCCAGCAGACCCACCCGGGGGAAGGAGGCAGATACGCAGTATTTT.

With regard to this clone: An end of the junction does not agree with germline; a read error may underlie this. The chain couples TRBV19 to TRBJ1-2; perhaps TRBD1 as D (5 bases). The CDR3 is 12 residues long. Germline lookup yields CDR1 LNHDA and CDR2 SQIVND (reference sequence). The CDR3 sequence is CASLGGNRDGSF. The CDR3 coding sequence is TGTGCCAGTCTCGGGGGTAACCGGGACGGGAGCTTC.

The rearrangement uses TRBV19 and TRBJ2-4; 7 bases align to TRBD1. Germline lookup yields CDR1 LNHDA and CDR2 SQIVND (reference sequence). Trimming at V came to 5 bases and at J to 0 bases, leaving 4 bases not matched to a gene. There are 15 residues in the CDR3. CDR3 amino acids: CASSDSGGAKNIQYF. The DNA for the CDR3 is TGTGCCAGTAGTGACTCAGGGGGAGCCAAAAACATTCAGTACTTC.

The chain uses TRBV5-4 and TRBJ2-4; a weak D match, TRBD2 (6 bases). The CDR3 runs to 15 residues. Trimming shortened V by 0 bases and J by 6 bases, and 13 bases separated the two germline ends. The germline gives CDR1 SGHNT, CDR2 YYREEE (reference sequence). Here the CDR3 DNA reads TGTGCCAGCAGCTTGGATGACGGGACTCCAAACATTCAGTACTTC. This gives the protein CASSLDDGTPNIQYF.

This chain joins TRBV11-2 and TRBJ2-1, with D tentatively TRBD2 (5 bases). The V gene lost 2 bases and the J gene lost 0 bases, with 14 bases spanning the gap. Germline V lookup: CDR1 SGHAT, CDR2 FQNNGV. This CDR3 contains 17 residues. The CDR3 spells CASSLKGIASSYNEQFF. CDR3 DNA sequence: TGTGCCAGCAGCTTAAAAGGGATAGCGTCCTCCTACAATGAGCAGTTCTTC.

The rearrangement uses TRBV9 and TRBJ2-7, with 11 positions matching TRBD2. V shed 6 bases and J 3 bases; nucleotides not matched to a gene: 11. Germline lookup yields CDR1 SGDLS and CDR2 YYNGEE. There are 16 residues in the CDR3. CDR3 sequence reads: CASTSVELAGVYEQYF. The CDR3 DNA sequence: TGTGCCAGCACCAGCGTAGAACTAGCGGGAGTCTACGAGCAGTACTTC.

The V and J genes are TRBV4-1 and TRBJ2-5; D perhaps matches TRBD1 (5 bases). The CDR3 covers 16 residues. V was shortened by 2 bases and J by 4 bases, with 17 bases between the two germline ends. Per the germline V gene, CDR1 is MGHRA and CDR2 is YSYEKL. The CDR3 nucleotides read TGCGCCAGCAGCCAAAGGATGGGTAGGGGTCGAGAGACCCAGTACTTC. Its translation: CASSQRMGRGRETQYF.

The rearrangement links TRBV5-6 to TRBJ2-7; D unclear. The CDR3 sequence is 13 residues long. Germline V gene sequence: CDR1 SGHDT, CDR2 YYEEEE. Trimming took off 1 base at V and 10 bases at J, with 15 bases between the two ends. DNA of the CDR3: TGTGCCAGCAGCTTGAGTTTTAAGGGTTTCCAGTACTTC. The encoded protein is CASSLSFKGFQYF.

This chain connects TRBV4-1 to TRBJ2-1; 11 bases match TRBD2. With V trimmed by 3 bases and J by 6 bases, 7 bases remained unmatched. The CDR3 spans 16 residues. Germline V lookup: CDR1 MGHRA, CDR2 YSYEKL. CDR3 loop: CASSQLTSGSPNEQFF. DNA of the CDR3: TGCGCCAGCAGCCAGCTAACTAGCGGGAGTCCCAATGAGCAGTTCTTC.

On this clone itself: This sample also contains other DNA sequences that code for the same CDR3. V and J are TRBV9 and TRBJ2-1, with D hard to call. The CDR3 runs to 12 residues. The germline CDR1 and CDR2 sequences are SGDLS and YYNGEE. V was shortened by 0 bases and J by 5 bases, with 3 bases between the two germline ends. In DNA form, the CDR3 reads TGTGCCAGCAGCGTAGGTAACAATGAGCAGTTCTTC. This sequence encodes CASSVGNNEQFF.

The V call is TRBV2, the J call TRBJ1-1, with D possibly matching TRBD1 (5 bases). This CDR3 contains 15 residues. Trimming removed 7 bases from V and 1 base from J, with 16 bases in between. CDR1 is SNHLY and CDR2 is FYNNEI in the germline V gene. The CDR3 loop reads CASTIPPGGNTEAFF. CDR3 coding DNA: TGTGCCAGCACCATACCCCCCGGGGGGAACACTGAAGCTTTCTTT.

The chain uses TRBV7-9 and TRBJ2-4; maybe TRBD1 (6 bases). This CDR3 has 10 amino acids. Germline values: CDR1 SEHNR, CDR2 FQNEAQ (reference sequence). Trimming removed 8 bases at V and 8 bases at J, with 7 bases between. This CDR3 reads CASEGDIQYF. The CDR3 nucleotides are TGTGCCAGCGAGGGGGACATTCAGTACTTC.

V is TRBV7-9 and J is TRBJ2-7; TRBD2 might be the D (6 bases). Germline lookup yields CDR1 SEHNR and CDR2 FQNEAQ (reference sequence). The V end was cut by 5 bases, the J end by 0 bases, with 14 bases between. This CDR3 region has 15 residues. CDR3 loop: CASSPPEGYSYEQYF. CDR3 DNA sequence: TGTGCCAGCAGCCCCCCGGAGGGCTACTCCTACGAGCAGTACTTC. The full variable domain, with the rest looked up from reference TRBV7-9 and TRBJ2-7, is DTGVSQNPRHKITKRGQNVTFRCDPISEHNRLYWYRQTLGQGPEFLTYFQNEAQLEKSRLLSDRFSAERPKGSFSTLEIQRTEQGDSAMYLCASSPPEGYSYEQYFGPGTRLTVT.